Below, one T cell receptor (beta chain) is given with its context. This sample stems from a study of technical replicates of blood from several donors. Sequencing used immunoSEQ multiplex PCR; TCRdb keeps in-frame clones, though not all of them. The sample contains more than 65,000 clones, around 90% of which appear only once. The specimen sequenced was T cells isolated from PBMCs. The source is a human donor in good health.

For the CDR3, the DNA is TGTGCCAGCAGTCCGACAGGGGCGGCAGGCTACACCTTC. This gives the protein CASSPTGAAGYTF. The chain carries TRBV6-5 and TRBJ1-2, with TRBD1 matching over 8 bases. Germline V gives CDR1 MNHEY, CDR2 SVGAGI. V shed 5 bases and J 8 bases; nucleotides not matched to a gene: 7. This CDR3 has 13 residues.